Below are 16 T cell receptor beta chains sequenced from a single sample in a study of molecular identifiers for immune sequencing clone quantification. In TCRdb, the PCR reads were re-called with MiXCR into one record per CDR3 protein. The sample lists 460,000 or so distinct CDR3 sequences, around 23% occurring once. Specimen: naive CD8+ T cells from blood, with Jurkat cell RNA spiked in. Subset given: FACS-sorted CD8+CD4-CCR7+CD45RA+ naive T cells. Source of these receptors: a human donor in good health. Some libraries in this study had Jurkat cell RNA spiked in.

J is TRBJ2-5 and V is TRBV6-6; D tentatively reads TRBD1 or TRBD2 (6 bases each). The CDR3 has 15 amino acids. Germline CDR1 is MNHNY and CDR2 is SVGAGI (reference sequence). The germline V and J ends were trimmed by 4 bases and 1 base, with 13 bases remaining between them. The CDR3 here is CASSWTAEGQETQYF. The CDR3 nucleotides read TGTGCCAGCAGTTGGACAGCGGAGGGCCAAGAGACCCAGTACTTC.

This clonotype was seen repeatedly, ten times or more. CDR3: CSVEGTNTDTQYF. DNA of the CDR3: TGCAGCGTTGAAGGGACTAACACAGATACGCAGTATTTT. The chain joins TRBV29-1 to TRBJ2-3; D is perhaps TRBD2 (6 bases). This CDR3 contains 13 residues. V was cut by 1 base and J by 2 bases, with 7 bases left in between. CDR1 is SQVTM and CDR2 is ANQGSEA in the germline V gene.

This clonotype was counted a few times. CDR3 nucleotide sequence: TGTGCCAGCAGTTTGCAGGGGGCGCGGTATTCACCCCTCCACTTT. Translation gives CASSLQGARYSPLHF. The rearrangement uses TRBV27 and TRBJ1-6, with 8 bases lining up with TRBD1. The CDR3 totals 15 residues. Trimming took 3 bases from V and 8 from J; bases not matched to a gene: 6. In germline, CDR1 is MNHEY, CDR2 SMNVEV (reference sequence).

CDR3 region: CSARGVNRGLSNQPQHF. The CDR3 region has the DNA TGCAGTGCTAGAGGGGTAAACAGGGGGCTTAGCAATCAGCCCCAGCATTTT. The rearrangement joins TRBV20-1 to TRBJ1-5, with 9 nucleotides matching TRBD1. Germline V CDR1 and CDR2: DFQATT, SNEGSKA (reference sequence). V lost 1 base to trimming and J lost 0 bases; unmatched junction nucleotides: 7. The CDR3 has 17 residues.

This clonotype showed up just a few times. The J gene is TRBJ2-2, the V gene TRBV20-1; 8 bases are shared with TRBD2. J gave up 6 bases and V 0 bases, and 6 bases lay outside the gene matches. The CDR3 length is 15 residues. Germline CDR1 and CDR2: DFQATT and SNEGSKA (reference sequence). Written as DNA, the CDR3 is TGCAGTGCTAGAGACCGGGGGGGATTGGCCGGGGAGCTGTTTTTT. It translates to CSARDRGGLAGELFF.

This chain joins TRBV29-1 and TRBJ2-7, with 10 bases fitting TRBD1. CDR3 size: 17 residues. Germline CDR1 reads SQVTM; CDR2 reads ANQGSEA. V was clipped by 0 bases and J by 2 bases; unmatched bases: 10. The chain's CDR3 is CSVEEPRQGAYPYEQYF. The CDR3 region has the DNA TGCAGCGTTGAAGAACCGAGACAGGGGGCATACCCCTACGAGCAGTACTTC.

The chain links TRBV6-2 or TRBV6-3 to TRBJ2-5; D call uncertain. This CDR3 region has 17 residues. From germline, CDR1 is MNHEY and CDR2 SVGEGT. V lost 2 bases and J lost 9, with 25 bases in between. The CDR3 DNA reads as TGTGCCAGCAGTTACCCTCCGACAACGGATGTTTCGGAGCCCCAGTACTTC. This sequence encodes CASSYPPTTDVSEPQYF.

This clonotype was found a few times. The chain joins TRBV2 to TRBJ2-4; D is undetermined. CDR1 is SNHLY, CDR2 FYNNEI, per germline. Trimming took 3 bases from V and 8 from J, leaving 11 bases between them. The CDR3 is made up of 13 amino acids. The CDR3: CASSDSNRDIQYF. In nucleotides, the CDR3 is TGTGCCAGCAGTGACTCGAATAGGGACATTCAGTACTTC.

Notes on this clonotype: The CDR3 ends on some other residue instead of the conserved phenylalanine or tryptophan, so this is likely a read error. The V call is TRBV29-1, the J call TRBJ1-1; D remains ambiguous. CDR1 and CDR2 from the germline V gene are SQVTM and ANQGSEA. The CDR3 covers 12 residues. Deletions cut 6 bases from V and 1 base from J, with 9 bases between. CDR3 protein: CSVVQSNTEAFV. The CDR3 DNA follows: TGCAGCGTGGTACAGTCGAACACTGAAGCTTTCGTT.

This clonotype has only a few counts. The chain carries TRBV13 and TRBJ1-3, with D unresolved. The CDR3 contains 14 residues. Germline CDR1 and CDR2: PRHDT and FYEKMQ (reference sequence). V was shortened by 5 bases and J by 4 bases, with 12 bases between the two germline ends. The CDR3 loop is CASSPGLGGNTIYF. Written as DNA, the CDR3 is TGTGCCAGCAGCCCCGGACTGGGCGGAAACACCATATATTTT.

A few counts support this clonotype. The chain employs TRBV27 and TRBJ1-3; D is unclear. Per germline, CDR1 MNHEY and CDR2 SMNVEV (reference sequence). There are 16 residues in the CDR3. V was clipped by 0 bases and J by 0 bases, with 9 bases between them. CDR3 DNA sequence: TGTGCCAGCAGTTTATCGGGCGGAAGCTCTGGAAACACCATATATTTT. The encoded protein is CASSLSGGSSGNTIYF.

V usage is TRBV10-3 and J usage is TRBJ1-5; TRBD1 matches at 8 bases. V lost 7 bases and J lost 4; bases outside the gene matches: 12. This CDR3 has 16 residues. CDR1 is ENHRY and CDR2 is SYGVKD in the germline V gene. CDR3 sequence reads: CAINQGGRGPNQPQHF. The CDR3 nucleotides are TGTGCCATCAACCAAGGGGGCAGGGGGCCGAATCAGCCCCAGCATTTT.

The V and J genes are TRBV4-1 and TRBJ1-1; the match to TRBD1 covers 7 bases. The CDR3 has 16 amino acids. Germline CDR1 MGHRA, CDR2 YSYEKL. The ends lost 1 base at V and 0 bases at J; junction bases unmatched: 5. CDR3 in amino acids: CASSQVPGQMNTEAFF. As DNA, the CDR3 is TGCGCCAGCAGCCAAGTACCGGGACAGATGAACACTGAAGCTTTCTTT.

Remarks on this clonotype: This could be a read error, since a much larger clone is one nucleotide away. The rearrangement joins TRBV12-3 or TRBV12-4 to TRBJ2-3; possibly TRBD1 or TRBD2 for D (6 bases each). The CDR3 length is 14 residues. V was clipped by 5 bases and J by 2 bases, with 11 bases between them. The CDR3 loop is CASSRGAHTDTQYF. The DNA of the CDR3 is TGTGCCAGCAGTAGGGGGGCCCACACAGATACGCAGTATTTT.

Concerning this clonotype itself: Compared with germline, one end of the junction differs, possibly owing to a read error. This chain uses TRBV4-1 with TRBJ2-3, with 11 bases aligning to TRBD2. From germline, CDR1 is MGHRA and CDR2 YSYEKL. The CDR3 runs to 17 residues. The CDR3 sequence is CARSQEGLAGTSNTQYF. The CDR3 DNA reads as TGCGCCAGGAGCCAAGAAGGACTAGCGGGCACCTCAAATACGCAGTATTTT.

Comment on this clonotype: A much larger clone sits a single nucleotide away, making a read error possible. The V call is TRBV6-2 or TRBV6-3, the J call TRBJ1-1, with D possibly being TRBD1 (5 bases). Germline V gene sequence: CDR1 MNHEY, CDR2 SVGEGT. The CDR3 extends over 14 amino acids. Trimming shortened V by 5 bases and J by 5 bases, and 15 bases separated the two germline ends. In nucleotides, the CDR3 is TGTGCCAGCAGTAAATACGGGGGTGAGACTGAAGCTTTCTTT. Translating gives CASSKYGGETEAFF.